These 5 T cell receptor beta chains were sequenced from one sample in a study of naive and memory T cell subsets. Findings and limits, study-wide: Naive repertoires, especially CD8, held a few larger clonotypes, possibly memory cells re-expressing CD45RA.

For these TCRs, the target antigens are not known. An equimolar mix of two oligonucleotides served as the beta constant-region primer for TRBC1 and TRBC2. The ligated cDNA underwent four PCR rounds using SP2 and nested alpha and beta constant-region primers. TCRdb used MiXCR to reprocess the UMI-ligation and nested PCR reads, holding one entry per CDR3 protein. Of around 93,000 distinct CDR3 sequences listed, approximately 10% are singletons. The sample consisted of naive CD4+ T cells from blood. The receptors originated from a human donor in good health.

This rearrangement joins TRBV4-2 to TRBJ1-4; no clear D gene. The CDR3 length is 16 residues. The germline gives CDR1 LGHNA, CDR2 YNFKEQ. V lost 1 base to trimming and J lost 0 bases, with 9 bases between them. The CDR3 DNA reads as TGTGCCAGCAGCCAAGCGAGGACGGCAACTAATGAAAAACTGTTTTTT. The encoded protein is CASSQARTATNEKLFF.

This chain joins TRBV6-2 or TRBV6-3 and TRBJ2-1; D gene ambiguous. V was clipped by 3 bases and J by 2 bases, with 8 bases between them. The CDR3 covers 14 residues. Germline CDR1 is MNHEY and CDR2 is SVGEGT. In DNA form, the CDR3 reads TGTGCCAGCAGTTATCGTGCGCCCTACAATGAGCAGTTCTTC. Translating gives CASSYRAPYNEQFF.

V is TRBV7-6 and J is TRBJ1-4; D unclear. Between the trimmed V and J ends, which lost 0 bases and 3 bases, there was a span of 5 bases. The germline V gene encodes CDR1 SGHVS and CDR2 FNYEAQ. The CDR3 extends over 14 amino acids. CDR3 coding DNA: TGTGCCAGCAGCTTAGCCCCGGCTAATGAAAAACTGTTTTTT. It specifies CASSLAPANEKLFF.

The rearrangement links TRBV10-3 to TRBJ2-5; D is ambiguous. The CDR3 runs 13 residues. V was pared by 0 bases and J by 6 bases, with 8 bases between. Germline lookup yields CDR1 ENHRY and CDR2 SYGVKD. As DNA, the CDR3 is TGTGCCATCAGTGAGTCTGGCAGAAAGACCCAGTACTTC. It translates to CAISESGRKTQYF.

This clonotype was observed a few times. The CDR3 loop is CASSPRTSGGRYEQFF. DNA of the CDR3: TGTGCCAGCAGTCCCCGGACTAGCGGGGGAAGATATGAGCAGTTCTTC. This chain connects TRBV12-3 or TRBV12-4 to TRBJ2-1; 13 bases match TRBD2. V trimming: 5 bases; J trimming: 8 bases; junction bases outside the gene matches: 9. CDR3 size: 16 residues.